This is a list of T cell receptor beta chains from one sample in a study of T cell responses to AZD1222 COVID-19 vaccine. Generated by immunoSEQ multiplex PCR, the TCRdb table keeps only in-frame clones and is missing some. This sample has about 99,000 clones; nearly 90% occur once, and the top ten carry 2.5% to 3%. The sample consisted of peripheral blood, taken on day 0 of AZD1222 vaccination. Source of these receptors: an adult in good health. Both conserved end residues are part of each CDR3. Fields, in order: clone size, J gene, V gene, D gene, CDR3 DNA, CDR3 protein. D genes are given only for firm matches. Some rows have no size entry. The others give once, few or many, or a class for an expanded clone.

abundance: few
j_gene: TRBJ1-1
v_gene: TRBV7-8
d_gene: NA
CDR3nt: TGTGCCAGCAGCTTACGGGACACCTACACTGAAGCTTTCTTT
CDR3aa: CASSLRDTYTEAFF

abundance: NA
j_gene: TRBJ2-3
v_gene: TRBV5-1
d_gene: TRBD2
CDR3nt: TGTGCCAGCAGCTTTGTAGCGGGAGTTGCAGATACGCAGTATTTT
CDR3aa: CASSFVAGVADTQYF

abundance: NA
j_gene: TRBJ2-2
v_gene: TRBV18
d_gene: NA
CDR3nt: TGTGCCAGCTCAATACAGGGAAATCACGCCGGGGAGCTGTTTTTT
CDR3aa: CASSIQGNHAGELFF

abundance: NA
j_gene: TRBJ2-2
v_gene: TRBV11-2
d_gene: TRBD1
CDR3nt: TGTGCCAGCAGCTTAGTAGGAGGACAGGGAGTCGGGGAGCTGTTTTTT
CDR3aa: CASSLVGGQGVGELFF

abundance: NA
j_gene: TRBJ1-4
v_gene: TRBV19
d_gene: NA
CDR3nt: TGTGCCAGTAGGTCACGGGAAAAACTGTTTTTT
CDR3aa: CASRSREKLFF

abundance: NA
j_gene: TRBJ2-1
v_gene: TRBV24-1
d_gene: TRBD2
CDR3nt: TGTGCCACCAGTGGATCCTTTCTAGCGGGAGGGGCGTCAAATGAGCAGTTCTTC
CDR3aa: CATSGSFLAGGASNEQFF

abundance: few
j_gene: TRBJ1-6
v_gene: TRBV21-1
d_gene: NA
CDR3nt: TGTGCCAGCAGCAAAGAGGGGCAGTCTTATAATTCACCCCTCCACTTT
CDR3aa: CASSKEGQSYNSPLHF

abundance: NA
j_gene: TRBJ2-5
v_gene: TRBV4-3
d_gene: TRBD2
CDR3nt: TGCGCCAGCAGCCAACGGACTAGCGGCGGCGGGACCCAGTACTTC
CDR3aa: CASSQRTSGGGTQYF

abundance: NA
j_gene: TRBJ2-2
v_gene: TRBV23-1
d_gene: TRBD1
CDR3nt: TGCGCCAGCAGTCAATCGGGGGACAGTGAGAACACCGGGGAGCTGTTTTTT
CDR3aa: CASSQSGDSENTGELFF

abundance: NA
j_gene: TRBJ2-7
v_gene: TRBV6-5
d_gene: NA
CDR3nt: TGTGCCAGTCGGGGGTCCATCGCGTACGAGCAGTACTTC
CDR3aa: CASRGSIAYEQYF

abundance: NA
j_gene: TRBJ1-6
v_gene: TRBV7-9
d_gene: NA
CDR3nt: TGTGCCAGCAGCCAAGACAGAATCAATTCACCCCTCCACTTT
CDR3aa: CASSQDRINSPLHF

abundance: NA
j_gene: TRBJ2-5
v_gene: TRBV5-4
d_gene: NA
CDR3nt: TGTGCCAGCAGCTTCGGTCAACGAGAGACCCAGTACTTC
CDR3aa: CASSFGQRETQYF

abundance: NA
j_gene: TRBJ2-2
v_gene: TRBV6-5
d_gene: TRBD1
CDR3nt: TGTGCCAGCAGTAACAGGGGGCGAACGGGAAGGGAGCTGTTTTTT
CDR3aa: CASSNRGRTGRELFF

abundance: NA
j_gene: TRBJ2-1
v_gene: TRBV9
d_gene: NA
CDR3nt: TGTGCCAGCAGCGTAGCGGGGGCTAGCGAGTACGCTAGGGATGAGCAGTTCTTC
CDR3aa: CASSVAGASEYARDEQFF

abundance: NA
j_gene: TRBJ2-1
v_gene: TRBV9
d_gene: TRBD2
CDR3nt: TGTGCCAGCAGCACTAGCGGGTCCCTCAGCTACAATGAGCAGTTCTTC
CDR3aa: CASSTSGSLSYNEQFF

abundance: NA
j_gene: TRBJ1-1
v_gene: TRBV4-1
d_gene: NA
CDR3nt: TGCGCCAGCGACTCCAGAACCAGGGACCGGGGAGCTTTCTTT
CDR3aa: CASDSRTRDRGAFF

abundance: NA
j_gene: TRBJ2-3
v_gene: TRBV6-5
d_gene: NA
CDR3nt: TGTGCCAGCATGGTGTTTGGAGATACGCAGTATTTT
CDR3aa: CASMVFGDTQYF

abundance: few
j_gene: TRBJ1-2
v_gene: TRBV10-3
d_gene: NA
CDR3nt: TGTGCCATCAGTGAGGACAGGTCCTATGGCTACACCTTC
CDR3aa: CAISEDRSYGYTF

abundance: NA
j_gene: TRBJ1-5
v_gene: TRBV28
d_gene: TRBD1
CDR3nt: TGTGCCAGCAAGGGGACAGGGATTTTTTCACGGAATCAGCCCCAGCATTTT
CDR3aa: CASKGTGIFSRNQPQHF

abundance: NA
j_gene: TRBJ2-5
v_gene: TRBV6-5
d_gene: NA
CDR3nt: TGTGCCAGCAGTTACTCCAGGGGACAAGAGACCCAGTACTTC
CDR3aa: CASSYSRGQETQYF

abundance: NA
j_gene: TRBJ1-6
v_gene: TRBV5-4
d_gene: TRBD1
CDR3nt: TGTGCCAGCAGCCGGGGACAGGATAATTCACCCCTCCACTTT
CDR3aa: CASSRGQDNSPLHF

abundance: NA
j_gene: TRBJ2-1
v_gene: TRBV10-3
d_gene: TRBD2
CDR3nt: TGTGCCATCAGTGTAGGTAGCGGGAGCCCCAATGAGCAGTTCTTC
CDR3aa: CAISVGSGSPNEQFF

abundance: NA
j_gene: TRBJ1-1
v_gene: TRBV7-3
d_gene: NA
CDR3nt: TGTGCCAGTAGTCTTAGCCGGGGAAACACTGAAGCTTTCTTT
CDR3aa: CASSLSRGNTEAFF

abundance: NA
j_gene: TRBJ2-7
v_gene: TRBV7-9
d_gene: NA
CDR3nt: TGTGCCAGCAGCTGGGACGGCTACGAGCAGTACTTC
CDR3aa: CASSWDGYEQYF

abundance: NA
j_gene: TRBJ2-3
v_gene: TRBV3-1/TRBV3-2
d_gene: NA
CDR3nt: TGTGCCAGCAGCCAAGGTGGTACAGATACGCAGTATTTT
CDR3aa: CASSQGGTDTQYF

abundance: NA
j_gene: TRBJ2-1
v_gene: TRBV6-5
d_gene: NA
CDR3nt: TGTGCCGGGGGGGCTTACAATGAGCAGTTCTTC
CDR3aa: CAGGAYNEQFF

abundance: NA
j_gene: TRBJ2-7
v_gene: TRBV3-1/TRBV3-2
d_gene: NA
CDR3nt: TGTGCCAGCAGCCAAGATGCCGGGGGGCGCGAGCAGTACTTC
CDR3aa: CASSQDAGGREQYF

abundance: NA
j_gene: TRBJ1-2
v_gene: TRBV20-1
d_gene: NA
CDR3nt: TGCAGTCTTCGACAGAGCTATGGCTACACCTTC
CDR3aa: CSLRQSYGYTF

abundance: NA
j_gene: TRBJ1-6
v_gene: TRBV9
d_gene: NA
CDR3nt: TGTGCCAGCAGCGTGAACGGCCGACGAGATTCACCCCTCCACTTT
CDR3aa: CASSVNGRRDSPLHF

abundance: NA
j_gene: TRBJ1-6
v_gene: TRBV5-4
d_gene: NA
CDR3nt: TGTGCCAGCAGCTTGGAGCTTAGGTCACCCCTCCACTTT
CDR3aa: CASSLELRSPLHF

abundance: NA
j_gene: TRBJ1-3
v_gene: TRBV2
d_gene: NA
CDR3nt: TGTGCCAGCAGTGGGGGACCGGTCCTCTCTGGAAACACCATATATTTT
CDR3aa: CASSGGPVLSGNTIYF

abundance: NA
j_gene: TRBJ2-5
v_gene: TRBV23-1
d_gene: NA
CDR3nt: TGCGCCAGCAGTCATCCGGAAGGCAGGGCGACAGAGACCCAGTACTTC
CDR3aa: CASSHPEGRATETQYF

abundance: NA
j_gene: TRBJ1-1
v_gene: TRBV6-6
d_gene: TRBD1
CDR3nt: TGTGCCAGCTTAAGGACAGGGGACGGGGCTGAAGCTTTCTTT
CDR3aa: CASLRTGDGAEAFF

abundance: NA
j_gene: TRBJ1-3
v_gene: TRBV30
d_gene: TRBD1
CDR3nt: TGTGCCTGGAGTCCGGGACAGGGTCAGCGGAACACCATATATTTT
CDR3aa: CAWSPGQGQRNTIYF

abundance: NA
j_gene: TRBJ2-7
v_gene: TRBV4-3
d_gene: TRBD2
CDR3nt: TGCGCCAGCAGCCCTGGGACTAGCGGGGGAGGGACCTACGAGCAGTACTTC
CDR3aa: CASSPGTSGGGTYEQYF

abundance: NA
j_gene: TRBJ2-3
v_gene: TRBV4-3
d_gene: TRBD2
CDR3nt: TGCGCCAGCAGCCAAGATCTTAATAGCGGGAGGGGAACAGATACGCAGTATTTT
CDR3aa: CASSQDLNSGRGTDTQYF

abundance: once
j_gene: TRBJ1-5
v_gene: TRBV15
d_gene: TRBD1
CDR3nt: TGTGCCACCAGCGAGACAACAGGGGTACTCGTCCAGCCCCAGCATTTT
CDR3aa: CATSETTGVLVQPQHF

abundance: NA
j_gene: TRBJ2-1
v_gene: TRBV24-1
d_gene: NA
CDR3nt: TGTGCCACCAGTGGCCCCACTAGTGAGCAGTTCTTC
CDR3aa: CATSGPTSEQFF

abundance: NA
j_gene: TRBJ1-2
v_gene: TRBV7-9
d_gene: NA
CDR3nt: TGTGCCAGCAGCTCGGAAGTGGGCGGCTACACCTTC
CDR3aa: CASSSEVGGYTF

abundance: NA
j_gene: TRBJ2-7
v_gene: TRBV9
d_gene: NA
CDR3nt: TGTGCCAGCAGCTTAGGGGGAGGGGCCTACGAGCAGTACTTC
CDR3aa: CASSLGGGAYEQYF

abundance: once
j_gene: TRBJ2-1
v_gene: TRBV4-3
d_gene: TRBD2
CDR3nt: TGCGCCAGCAGCCAAGACCCCCACGGGACTAGCGGGAGTCATGAGCAGTTCTTC
CDR3aa: CASSQDPHGTSGSHEQFF

abundance: NA
j_gene: TRBJ1-1
v_gene: TRBV15
d_gene: NA
CDR3nt: TGTGCCACCAGCAGAGAAAGTCAGGTGGGCACTGAAGCTTTCTTT
CDR3aa: CATSRESQVGTEAFF

abundance: NA
j_gene: TRBJ1-4
v_gene: TRBV7-9
d_gene: TRBD1
CDR3nt: TGTGCCAGCAGCCGCCGGGACAGGGGGCGTGACGAAAAACTGTTTTTT
CDR3aa: CASSRRDRGRDEKLFF

abundance: once
j_gene: TRBJ1-2
v_gene: TRBV2
d_gene: TRBD1
CDR3nt: TGTGCCAGCTCACTTGGGACAGTCTATGGCTACACCTTC
CDR3aa: CASSLGTVYGYTF

abundance: NA
j_gene: TRBJ2-3
v_gene: TRBV9
d_gene: NA
CDR3nt: TGTGCCAGCAGCGTAACCACGGGTAGCACAGATACGCAGTATTTT
CDR3aa: CASSVTTGSTDTQYF

abundance: NA
j_gene: TRBJ1-1
v_gene: TRBV30
d_gene: TRBD1
CDR3nt: TGTGCCTGGAGTGCCCCCCAAACAGGGGGTGAAGCTTTCTTT
CDR3aa: CAWSAPQTGGEAFF

abundance: NA
j_gene: TRBJ2-1
v_gene: TRBV12-5
d_gene: NA
CDR3nt: TGTGCTAGTGGTTTGGTACTCTCCCGTCTAGGCTCTGAGCAGTTCTTC
CDR3aa: CASGLVLSRLGSEQFF

abundance: NA
j_gene: TRBJ1-2
v_gene: TRBV3-1/TRBV3-2
d_gene: NA
CDR3nt: TGTGCCAGCAGCAAAAGGACTTTATCGACTAACTATGGCTACACCTTC
CDR3aa: CASSKRTLSTNYGYTF

abundance: NA
j_gene: TRBJ2-5
v_gene: TRBV4-3
d_gene: NA
CDR3nt: TGCGCCAGCAGCCAAGACCCCAGGGGAGAGACCCAGTACTTC
CDR3aa: CASSQDPRGETQYF

abundance: once
j_gene: TRBJ1-5
v_gene: TRBV18
d_gene: NA
CDR3nt: TGTGCCAGCTCACCGGGCCCGTCTCTTCAGCCCCAGCATTTT
CDR3aa: CASSPGPSLQPQHF

abundance: NA
j_gene: TRBJ2-5
v_gene: TRBV19
d_gene: NA
CDR3nt: TGTGCCAGTAGTATTGGAGGGAAATGGGGAGAGACCCAGTACTTC
CDR3aa: CASSIGGKWGETQYF